Sequencing of this T cell receptor beta chain was carried out in a study of cytomegalovirus exposure and HLA in healthy donors. Study context: The study placed around 80% of its approximately 400 genotyped donors in the Caucasian-associated ancestry cluster.

Primers for the PCR totalled 60 Vbeta and 13 Jbeta. TCRdb's table, derived via immunoSEQ multiplex PCR, lists solely in-frame clones and lacks some. Of about 160,000 clones in the sample, 71% were seen once. In germline, CDR1 is MDHEN, CDR2 SYDVKM. With V trimmed by 7 bases and J by 8 bases, 7 bases remained unmatched. There are 13 residues in the CDR3. The chain joins TRBV28 to TRBJ2-1; 8 bases map to TRBD1. The specimen sequenced was PBMCs. The source is a woman in her 30s in good health and CMV-seronegative. The DNA for the CDR3 is TGTGCCAGCAACGGACAGGGTAGTTATGAGCAGTTCTTC. It translates to CASNGQGSYEQFF.